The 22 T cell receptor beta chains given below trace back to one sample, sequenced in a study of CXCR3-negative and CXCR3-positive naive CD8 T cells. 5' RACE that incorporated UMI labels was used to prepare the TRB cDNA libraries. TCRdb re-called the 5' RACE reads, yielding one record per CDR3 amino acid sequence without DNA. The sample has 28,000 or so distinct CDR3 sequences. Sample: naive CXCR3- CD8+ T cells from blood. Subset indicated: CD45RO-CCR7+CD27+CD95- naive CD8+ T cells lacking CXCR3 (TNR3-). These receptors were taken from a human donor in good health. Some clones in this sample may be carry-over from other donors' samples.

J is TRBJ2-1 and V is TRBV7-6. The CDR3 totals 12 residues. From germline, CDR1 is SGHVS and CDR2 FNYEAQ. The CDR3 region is CASSLDGYEQFF. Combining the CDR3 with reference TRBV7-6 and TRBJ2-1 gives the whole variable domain GAGVSQSPRYKVTKRGQDVALRCDPISGHVSLYWYRQALGQGPEFLTYFNYEAQQDKSGLPNDRFSAERPEGSISTLTIQRTEQRDSAMYRCASSLDGYEQFFGPGTRLTVL.

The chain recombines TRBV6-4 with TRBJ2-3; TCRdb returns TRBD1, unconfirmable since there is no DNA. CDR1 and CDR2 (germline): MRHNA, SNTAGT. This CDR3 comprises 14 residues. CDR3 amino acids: CASTPGQGSDTQYF.

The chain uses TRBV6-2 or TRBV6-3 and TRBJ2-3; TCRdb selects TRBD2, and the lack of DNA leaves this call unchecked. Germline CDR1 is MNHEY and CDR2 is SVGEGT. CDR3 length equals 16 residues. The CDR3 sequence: CASSYGRLAGVDTQYF.

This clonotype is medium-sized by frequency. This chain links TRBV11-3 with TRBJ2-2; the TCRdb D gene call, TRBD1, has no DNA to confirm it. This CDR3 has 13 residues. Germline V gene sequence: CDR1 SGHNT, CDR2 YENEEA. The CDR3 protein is CASSPRQTGELFF. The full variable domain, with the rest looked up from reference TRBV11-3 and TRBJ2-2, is EAGVVQSPRYKIIEKKQPVAFWCNPISGHNTLYWYLQNLGQGPELLIRYENEEAVDDSQLPKDRFSAERLKGVDSTLKIQPAELGDSAVYLCASSPRQTGELFFGEGSRLTVL.

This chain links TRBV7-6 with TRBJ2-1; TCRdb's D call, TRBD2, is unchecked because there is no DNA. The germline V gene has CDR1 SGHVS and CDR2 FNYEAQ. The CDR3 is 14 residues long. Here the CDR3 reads CASSLGTSGDEQFF.

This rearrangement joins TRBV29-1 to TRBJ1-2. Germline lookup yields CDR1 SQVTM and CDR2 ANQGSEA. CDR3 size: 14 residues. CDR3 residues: CSVEDQQVNYGYTF.

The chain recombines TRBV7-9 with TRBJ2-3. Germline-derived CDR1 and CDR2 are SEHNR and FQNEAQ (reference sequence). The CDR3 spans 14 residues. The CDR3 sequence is CASSLGSVVDTQYF.

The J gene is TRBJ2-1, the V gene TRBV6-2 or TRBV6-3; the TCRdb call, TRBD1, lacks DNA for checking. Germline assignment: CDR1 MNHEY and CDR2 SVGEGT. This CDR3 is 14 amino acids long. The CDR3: CASGTTSSYNEQFF.

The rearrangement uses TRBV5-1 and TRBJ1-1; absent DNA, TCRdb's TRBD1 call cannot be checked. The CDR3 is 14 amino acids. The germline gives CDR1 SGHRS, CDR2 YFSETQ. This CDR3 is CASSLVGGNTEAFF.

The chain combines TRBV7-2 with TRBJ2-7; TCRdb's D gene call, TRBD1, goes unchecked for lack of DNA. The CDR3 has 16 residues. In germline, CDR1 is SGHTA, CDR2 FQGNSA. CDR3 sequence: CASSLTQGAGSYEQYF.

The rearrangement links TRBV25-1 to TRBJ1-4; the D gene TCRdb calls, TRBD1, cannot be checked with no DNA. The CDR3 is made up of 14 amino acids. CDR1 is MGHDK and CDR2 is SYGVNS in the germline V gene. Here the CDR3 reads CASSEWGPGEKLFF.

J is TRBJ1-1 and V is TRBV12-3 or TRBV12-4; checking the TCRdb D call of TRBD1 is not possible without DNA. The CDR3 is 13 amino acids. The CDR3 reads CASGQGFNTEAFF.

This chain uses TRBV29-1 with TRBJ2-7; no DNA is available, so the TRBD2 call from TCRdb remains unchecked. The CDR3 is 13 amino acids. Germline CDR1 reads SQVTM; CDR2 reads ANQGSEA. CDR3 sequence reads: CPLGRQSSYEQYF.

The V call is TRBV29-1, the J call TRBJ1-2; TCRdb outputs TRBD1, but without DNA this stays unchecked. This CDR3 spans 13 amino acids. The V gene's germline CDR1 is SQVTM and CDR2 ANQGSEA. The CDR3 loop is CSVEVGGTYGYTF. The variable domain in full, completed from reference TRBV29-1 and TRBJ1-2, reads SAVISQKPSRDICQRGTSLTIQCQVDSQVTMMFWYRQQPGQSLTLIATANQGSEATYESGFVIDKFPISRPNLTFSTLTVSNMSPEDSSIYLCSVEVGGTYGYTFGSGTRLTVV.

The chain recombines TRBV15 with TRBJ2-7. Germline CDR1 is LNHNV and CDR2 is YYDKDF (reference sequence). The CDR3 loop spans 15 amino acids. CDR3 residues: CATSRVRSGSYEQYF.

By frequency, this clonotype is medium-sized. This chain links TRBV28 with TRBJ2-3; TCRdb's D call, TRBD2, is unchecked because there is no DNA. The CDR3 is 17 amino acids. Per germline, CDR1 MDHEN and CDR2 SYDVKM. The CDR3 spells CASSDLWSGELTDTQYF.

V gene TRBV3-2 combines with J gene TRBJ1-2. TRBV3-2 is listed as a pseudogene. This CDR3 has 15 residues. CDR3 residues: CASSQYSISDFDYTF.

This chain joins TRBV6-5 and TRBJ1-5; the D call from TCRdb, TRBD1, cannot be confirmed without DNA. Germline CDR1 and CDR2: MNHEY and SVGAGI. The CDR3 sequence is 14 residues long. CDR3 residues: CASRDRGYNQPQHF.

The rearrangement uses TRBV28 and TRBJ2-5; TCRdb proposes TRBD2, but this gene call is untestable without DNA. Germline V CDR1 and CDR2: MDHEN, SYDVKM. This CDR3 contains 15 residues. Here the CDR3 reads CASSYRGGREETQYF.

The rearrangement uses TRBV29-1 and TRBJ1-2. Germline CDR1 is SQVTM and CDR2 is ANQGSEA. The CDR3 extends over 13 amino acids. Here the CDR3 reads CSVEDSLNYGYTF.

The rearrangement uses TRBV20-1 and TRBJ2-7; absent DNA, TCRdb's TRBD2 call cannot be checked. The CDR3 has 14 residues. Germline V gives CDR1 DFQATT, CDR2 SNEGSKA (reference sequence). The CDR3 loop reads CSARSGGVDYEQYF.

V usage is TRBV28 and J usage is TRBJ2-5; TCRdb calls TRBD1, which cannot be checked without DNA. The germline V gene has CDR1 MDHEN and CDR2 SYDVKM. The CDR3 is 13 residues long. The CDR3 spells CASTPAGGGTQYF.